The present TCR beta chain was sequenced within a study of blood T cell repertoires in COVID-19. Across the study: Spain, Italy and the United States supplied samples that represented acute and convalescent COVID-19. PBMCs, B-cell-depleted T cells, or T cells were the source of the cDNA or gDNA that made up the material.

Trimming stripped 7 bases from V and 6 bases from J, with 13 bases between. The CDR3 consists of 14 residues. The germline CDR1 and CDR2 sequences are MNHEY and SMNVEV (reference sequence). In the source study's methods: Estimates of nucleated cell counts were drawn from the amplification of reference gene primers. Libraries were prepared by immunoSEQ multiplex PCR; TCRdb keeps only in-frame clonotypes and omits some of them. V and J calls and clone size are copied from that table; D and trimming were computed from the DNA. The data hold under 45,000 clones, with approximately 79% observed a single time.

This clonotype was sampled from a human donor in a cohort sampled during active COVID-19. The chain has TRBV27 and TRBJ1-6; TRBD1 might be the D (5 bases). Sequencing used peripheral blood. This CDR3 is CASMEGAVNSPLHF. The CDR3 DNA is TGTGCCAGCATGGAAGGGGCCGTTAATTCACCCCTCCACTTT.